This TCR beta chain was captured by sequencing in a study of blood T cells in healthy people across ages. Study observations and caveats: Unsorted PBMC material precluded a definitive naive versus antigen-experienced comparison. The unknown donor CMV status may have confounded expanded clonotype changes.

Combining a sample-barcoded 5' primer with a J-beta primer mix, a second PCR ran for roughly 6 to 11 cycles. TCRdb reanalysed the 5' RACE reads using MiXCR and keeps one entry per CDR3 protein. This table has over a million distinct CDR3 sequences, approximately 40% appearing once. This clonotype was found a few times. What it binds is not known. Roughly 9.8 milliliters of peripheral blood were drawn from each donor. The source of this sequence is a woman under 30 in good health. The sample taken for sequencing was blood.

CDR3 DNA sequence: TGTGCCACCAGCAGGATTGTAGTGCCACAAGAGACCCAGTACTTC. Its translation: CATSRIVVPQETQYF. The chain recombines TRBV15 with TRBJ2-5; the D is unclear. The CDR3 is made up of 15 amino acids. Germline-derived CDR1 and CDR2 are LNHNV and YYDKDF (reference sequence). The V end lost 3 bases, the J end lost 2 bases, and 13 bases lay between the germline ends.